In this sample, the clone carrying this T cell receptor (beta chain) turned up a few times. As yet, its antigen is unknown. The CDR3 sequence is 15 residues long. The V and J ends lost 6 bases and 1 base, in that order; junction bases with no gene match: 8. CDR1 is DFQATT and CDR2 is SNEGSKA in the germline V gene (reference sequence). This sample was included in a study of CD8+CD57+ T cells in acquired aplastic anemia. Overall study: DNA recovered from sorted CD4+ and CD8+ cells had a mean of around 3.3 ug. The study's findings and limits: Overlap between patients and controls comprised roughly 28 CD8+ CDR3 sequences.

Profiling that covered TCR beta VDJ and CDR3 relied on genomic DNA as its template. A single record per CDR3 protein comes from TCRdb applying MiXCR to the reads. There are approximately 470,000 distinct CDR3 sequences in the sample; over 25% occur only once, and 0.7% to 1% lies in the top ten. Sequencing was done on patients that had shown CD8+CD57+ cell expansion by flow cytometry. Patients were untreated when blood was sampled. The origin of this receptor is a human donor with aplastic anemia. The specimen was sorted CD4+, CD8+, or CD8+CD57+ T cells (not recorded which) from PBMCs. The V and J genes are TRBV20-1 and TRBJ2-3; 9 nucleotides match TRBD1. CDR3 sequence: CSAEQGAGGTDTQYF. The CDR3 DNA follows: TGCAGTGCAGAACAGGGGGCGGGAGGCACAGATACGCAGTATTTT.